These T cell receptor beta chains were read from a single sample in a study of early T cells in non-severe SARS-CoV-2 infection. From the 5' RACE reads, TCRdb called clonotypes with MiXCR, one entry per CDR3 protein. This table holds about 26,000 distinct CDR3 sequences, 4% to 4.5% found once. The sequencing sample was made of whole blood. These receptor sequences come from an adult who was a healthcare worker with PCR-confirmed SARS-CoV-2 infection or an uninfected control (not recorded which). Each CDR3 is given without its conserved first and last residue. Fields, in order: clone size, J gene, V gene, CDR3 protein. A row's size may be missing; if present it is once, few, many or a size class.

medium-sized TRBJ1-1 TRBV10-3 AISNRESTEAF
many TRBJ2-5 TRBV5-1 ASSQLSSQETQY
many TRBJ2-7 TRBV9 ASSVVGYNDEQY
many TRBJ2-5 TRBV19 ASRQAGETQY
. TRBJ2-7 TRBV20-1 SARRRQGLDEQY
many TRBJ1-1 TRBV6-2/TRBV6-3 ASSYSGGWGNTEAF
many TRBJ1-2 TRBV2 ASSYGQANYGYT
many TRBJ2-3 TRBV4-2 ASSQEVADTQY
many TRBJ2-2 TRBV7-3 ASSPRAGALNTGELF
many TRBJ1-1 TRBV6-1 ASKQGGTEAF